This TCR beta chain was retrieved from a study of identical twins. Findings and limits, study-wide: Zero-insertion findings could be partly confounded by invariant cells (MAIT and iNKT cells). Whereas memory repertoires showed no such difference, abundant cord blood beta clonotypes carried fewer insertions. Twins' excess sharing was less marked for out-of-frame beta sequences.

Template switching (which added a universal primer site) was used, and cDNA carried unique molecular identifiers. TCRdb analysed the 5' RACE reads with MiXCR anew, one entry per CDR3 protein. The repertoire includes 250,000 or so distinct CDR3 sequences, approximately 8.3% of them detected once, and roughly 3% sits in the top ten. With V trimmed by 0 bases and J by 1 base, 1 base remained unmatched. Germline CDR1 reads MNHEY; CDR2 reads SMNVEV (reference sequence). The length of the CDR3 is 15 residues. This clonotype was counted at least ten times. Its cognate antigen is unknown. The sample also formed part of further work on yellow fever vaccine responses in identical twins.

This TCR was sampled from a woman between 18 and 29 years old in good health. The sequenced sample was CD8+ T cells sorted from blood. The rearrangement links TRBV27 to TRBJ2-7, with 9 bases aligning to TRBD1. CDR3 DNA sequence: TGTGCCAGCAGTTTATCGGGACAGGGTTCCTACGAGCAGTACTTC. Translated, it gives CASSLSGQGSYEQYF.